This T cell receptor (beta chain) derives from a study of blood T cell repertoires in COVID-19. In the study overall: Acute and convalescent COVID-19 samples came from the United States, Italy and Spain. Sample material is recorded as cDNA or gDNA derived from T cells, B-cell-depleted T cells, or PBMCs.

This clone was seen just once. With V trimmed by 2 bases and J by 4 bases, 0 bases remained unmatched. Germline CDR1 and CDR2: MNHNS and SASEGT. The CDR3 totals 13 residues. Authors' methods: Estimated nucleated cell counts came from reference gene primer amplification. Here immunoSEQ multiplex PCR was the method, and the copy in TCRdb shows in-frame clones only, minus some. That table supplies the V and J calls and clone size; D and trimming were determined from the DNA. The sample shows about 230,000 clones, 75% to 90% of them seen only once. The chain has TRBV6-1 and TRBJ2-5, with 8 bases aligning to TRBD2. The source is a woman aged 70-85 years with active or convalescent COVID-19. Sequenced material: peripheral blood. The CDR3 spells CASSELAGETQYF. The CDR3 DNA reads TGTGCCAGCAGTGAACTAGCGGGAGAGACCCAGTACTTC.